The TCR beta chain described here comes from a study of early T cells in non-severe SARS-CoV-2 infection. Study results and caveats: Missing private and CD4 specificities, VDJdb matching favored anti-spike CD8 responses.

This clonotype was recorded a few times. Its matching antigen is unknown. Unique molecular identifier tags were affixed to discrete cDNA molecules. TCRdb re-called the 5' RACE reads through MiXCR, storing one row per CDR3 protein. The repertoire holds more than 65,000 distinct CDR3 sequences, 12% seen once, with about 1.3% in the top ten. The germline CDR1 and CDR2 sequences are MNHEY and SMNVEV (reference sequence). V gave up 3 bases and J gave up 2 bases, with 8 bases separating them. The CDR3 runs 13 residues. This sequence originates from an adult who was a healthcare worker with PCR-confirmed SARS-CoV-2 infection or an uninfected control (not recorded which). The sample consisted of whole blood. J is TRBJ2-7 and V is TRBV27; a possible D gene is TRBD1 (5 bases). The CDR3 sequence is CASSLTDTYEQYF. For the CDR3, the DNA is TGTGCCAGCAGTTTGACGGACACCTACGAGCAGTACTTC.